Each of the 8 T cell receptor beta chains below was sequenced from the same sample in a study of T cell responses to AZD1222 COVID-19 vaccine. The table came from immunoSEQ multiplex PCR; TCRdb's copy has only in-frame clones and leaves some out. This table has 110,000 or so clones, roughly nine tenths appearing once. The specimen was peripheral blood, collected on day 0 of AZD1222 vaccination. The receptors stem from an adult in good health.

CDR3 DNA: TGTGCCAGCAGTTACCTGGGAAACACCATATATTTT. This encodes CASSYLGNTIYF. The V and J genes are TRBV6-6 and TRBJ1-3, with unresolved D. The V end was cut by 2 bases, the J end by 4 bases, with 3 bases between. In germline, CDR1 is MNHNY, CDR2 SVGAGI (reference sequence). The CDR3 has 12 amino acids.

V usage is TRBV5-4 and J usage is TRBJ2-2; the match to TRBD1 covers 9 bases. Per the germline V gene, CDR1 is SGHNT and CDR2 is YYREEE (reference sequence). The junction had 7 bases not matched to a gene; V was cut back by 4 bases and J by 6 bases. The CDR3 sequence is 15 residues long. DNA for the CDR3: TGTGCCAGCAGCCCGGGGACAGGGCGGTCCGGGGAGCTGTTTTTT. As protein: CASSPGTGRSGELFF.

This chain connects TRBV30 to TRBJ1-2; a possible D gene is TRBD1 (5 bases). CDR1 GTSNPN and CDR2 SVGIG come from the germline V gene (reference sequence). The CDR3 is 13 residues long. Trimming took off 2 bases at V and 2 bases at J, with 9 bases between the two ends. CDR3 in amino acids: CAWSRDENYGYTF. The DNA for the CDR3 is TGTGCCTGGAGTCGGGACGAAAACTATGGCTACACCTTC. Filled out from reference TRBV30 and TRBJ1-2, the complete variable domain reads SQTIHQWPATLVQPVGSPLSLECTVEGTSNPNLYWYRQAAGRGLQLLFYSVGIGQISSEVPQNLSASRPQDRQFILSSKKLLLSDSGFYLCAWSRDENYGYTFGSGTRLTVV.

The rearrangement links TRBV6-5 to TRBJ1-1; maybe TRBD1 (6 bases). The germline V gene has CDR1 MNHEY and CDR2 SVGAGI. The CDR3 is made up of 15 amino acids. Trimming took off 0 bases at V and 3 bases at J, with 11 bases between the two ends. The CDR3 spells CASSYSDGGHTEAFF. The CDR3 DNA sequence: TGTGCCAGCAGTTACTCTGACGGGGGCCACACTGAAGCTTTCTTT.

The V and J genes are TRBV9 and TRBJ2-6; perhaps TRBD1 as D (5 bases). This CDR3 is 17 amino acids long. Between the trimmed V and J ends, which lost 0 bases and 0 bases, there was a span of 10 bases. Looked up from germline, CDR1 is SGDLS and CDR2 is YYNGEE. Here the CDR3 DNA reads TGTGCCAGCAGCGTAGTTCAGGGCAGCTCTGGGGCCAACGTCCTGACTTTC. This translates into CASSVVQGSSGANVLTF. The full variable domain, in which reference TRBV9 and TRBJ2-6 provide the parts outside the CDR3, is DSGVTQTPKHLITATGQRVTLRCSPRSGDLSVYWYQQSLDQGLQFLIQYYNGEERAKGNILERFSAQQFPDLHSELNLSSLELGDSALYFCASSVVQGSSGANVLTFGAGSRLTVL.

The chain uses TRBV10-3 and TRBJ2-7, with D possibly TRBD1 on 6 matching bases. From germline, CDR1 is ENHRY and CDR2 SYGVKD. This CDR3 region has 14 residues. Trimming pared 10 bases from V and 3 bases from J, leaving 19 bases between. The CDR3 sequence is CATRDTLLNYEQYF. Written as DNA, the CDR3 is TGTGCCACCCGGGACACACTACTAAACTACGAGCAGTACTTC.

CDR3 in amino acids: CASSPQGTNYGYTF. For the CDR3, the DNA is TGTGCCAGCAGCCCACAGGGGACGAACTATGGCTACACCTTC. The rearrangement joins TRBV6-5 to TRBJ1-2; 7 bases map to TRBD1. Germline loops: CDR1 MNHEY, CDR2 SVGAGI. This CDR3 comprises 14 residues. After removal of 6 bases from V and 2 bases from J, the junction contained 6 bases not matched to a gene.

In this sample, this clone turned up once. The chain joins TRBV7-2 to TRBJ2-7; D is ambiguous. The CDR3 totals 11 residues. With 4 bases removed from V and 7 bases from J, the gap between germline ends came to 8 bases. Germline V CDR1 and CDR2: SGHTA, FQGNSA. DNA for the CDR3: TGTGCCAGCAGCTGGCAGGAGGAGCAGTACTTC. Protein: CASSWQEEQYF.